The subject of this entry is one T cell receptor (beta chain). Its antigen remains unknown. The data derive from a study of blood T cells in healthy people across ages. Study results and caveats: Age brought a roughly linear fall in TCR beta diversity measured per million T cells. Across samples, TCR beta diversity tracked strongly with naive T cell percentage. PBMCs were not sorted, which prevented a conclusive comparison of naive versus antigen-experienced cells.

PCR was performed a second time for about 7 to 12 cycles using a sample-barcoded 5' primer and a J-beta primer mix. Each TCR beta cDNA got a 12-nucleotide random molecular identifier. MiXCR, run by TCRdb on the 5' RACE reads, gives a single entry per CDR3 protein. Here the sample spans 1.6 million or so distinct CDR3 sequences, about 32% being singletons. Germline CDR1 and CDR2: SGHTA and FQGNSA. The CDR3 consists of 15 residues. Trimming cost V 1 base and J 4 bases; bases outside gene matches: 6. Specimen: blood. The sequence was collected from a woman in her thirties in good health. V gene TRBV7-2 combines with J gene TRBJ1-2; 7 nucleotides match TRBD1. This chain's CDR3 is CASSLEDRVTYGYTF. For the CDR3, the DNA is TGTGCCAGCAGCTTAGAAGACAGGGTTACCTATGGCTACACCTTC.